This T cell receptor beta chain is drawn from a study of somatic mutations in cytotoxic T cells in rheumatoid arthritis. Overall study findings and caveats: A rise in CD8+ clonality with age was seen in rheumatoid arthritis patients but not in healthy controls.

CDR3 length: 16 amino acids. The germline V gene has CDR1 PRHDT and CDR2 FYEKMQ (reference sequence). Trimming cost V 3 bases and J 7 bases, with 22 bases left between them. With respect to this clone: Its antigen is as yet unknown.

This table comes from immunoSEQ multiplex PCR, and its TCRdb copy is limited to in-frame clones, with some not included. The sample includes 15,000 to 20,000 clones, around 80% seen only once; the top ten take more than 15%. V gene TRBV13 combines with J gene TRBJ2-7; the D gene is possibly TRBD2 (7 bases). The source of this sequence is a woman aged 45 to 65 with rheumatoid arthritis. Material: CD8+ T cells sorted from blood. The CDR3 sequence is CASSFRGGSDPYEQYF. CDR3 bases: TGTGCCAGCAGCTTCCGCGGGGGCAGCGATCCTTATGAGCAGTACTTC.